The rows below give T cell receptor beta chains drawn from one sample of a study of blood T cell repertoires in COVID-19. Assay used: immunoSEQ multiplex PCR; TCRdb lists only in-frame clones, some missing. The sample includes roughly 290,000 clones, 75% to 90% of them seen just once. Sequenced: peripheral blood. The receptors derive from an older woman with acute or convalescent COVID-19. The CDR3 runs from the conserved cysteine through the conserved F or W. The D gene is left open where the match is weak. Part of the rows lack a size; the others show once, few, many or a class for expanded clones.

>TRBD2|-|TRBJ2-3|TRBV2
CASSASRIRGGGRADTQYF
TGTGCCAGCAGTGCTTCTAGGATTCGCGGGGGCGGGAGGGCAGATACGCAGTATTTT
>-|-|TRBJ1-1|TRBV5-1
CASSQGTMNTEAFF
TGCGCCAGCAGTCAGGGTACCATGAACACTGAAGCTTTCTTT
>TRBD1|-|TRBJ1-2|TRBV28
CASNLQGRYGYTF
TGTGCCAGCAATTTACAGGGGCGCTATGGCTACACCTTC
>TRBD1|-|TRBJ2-2|TRBV7-9
CASSYRGDTGELFF
TGTGCCAGCAGCTACAGGGGGGACACCGGGGAGCTGTTTTTT
>TRBD2|once|TRBJ2-1|TRBV7-2
CASLGSGGAREQFF
TGTGCCAGCTTGGGGAGCGGGGGGGCGCGGGAGCAGTTCTTC
>-|-|TRBJ1-2|TRBV9
CASSGRDGYTF
TGTGCCAGCAGCGGGCGGGATGGCTACACCTTC
>-|-|TRBJ2-7|TRBV28
CASRLRGEQYF
TGTGCCAGCAGGCTACGGGGGGAGCAGTACTTC
>TRBD1|once|TRBJ2-7|TRBV6-5
CASSYNRGSYEQYF
TGTGCCAGCAGTTACAACAGGGGTTCCTACGAGCAGTACTTC
>-|-|TRBJ2-3|TRBV6-2/TRBV6-3
CASSRYTGADTQYF
TGTGCCAGCAGTCGTTACACAGGAGCAGATACGCAGTATTTT
>-|-|TRBJ1-4|TRBV9
CASNQGASNEKLFF
TGTGCCAGCAACCAAGGGGCCTCTAATGAAAAACTGTTTTTT
>-|-|TRBJ2-7|TRBV28
CASSSPGREQYF
TGTGCCAGCAGTTCTCCAGGGCGAGAGCAGTACTTC
>-|-|TRBJ2-7|TRBV28
CASSDPGLSSYEQYF
TGTGCCAGCAGTGATCCGGGGTTGAGCTCCTACGAGCAGTACTTC
>TRBD2|-|TRBJ2-1|TRBV28
CASSPNSGRSYNEQFF
TGTGCCAGCAGTCCAAATAGCGGGAGGTCCTACAATGAGCAGTTCTTC
>-|-|TRBJ2-1|TRBV9
CASSVDPGGFNEQFF
TGTGCCAGCAGCGTAGACCCGGGGGGCTTCAATGAGCAGTTCTTC
>-|few|TRBJ2-7|TRBV12-3/TRBV12-4
CASSFPEKDEQYF
TGTGCCAGCAGTTTTCCGGAGAAGGACGAGCAGTACTTC
>TRBD2|-|TRBJ2-7|TRBV7-3
CASSHSGGKSYEQYF
TGTGCCAGCAGCCACTCGGGGGGGAAGTCCTACGAGCAGTACTTC
>TRBD2|-|TRBJ2-1|TRBV5-1
CASSPRGLAQSSYNEQFF
TGCGCCAGCAGCCCACGTGGACTAGCGCAGAGCTCCTACAATGAGCAGTTCTTC
>-|-|TRBJ1-4|TRBV28
CASSYQRMGGTNEKLFF
TGTGCCAGCAGTTACCAGAGGATGGGTGGGACTAATGAAAAACTGTTTTTT
>-|-|TRBJ1-3|TRBV2
CASSASHDSFSGNTIYF
TGTGCCAGCAGTGCCAGTCATGACAGTTTCTCTGGAAACACCATATATTTT
>TRBD2|-|TRBJ2-3|TRBV7-9
CASSFSGGGGDTQYF
TGTGCCAGCAGCTTTAGCGGGGGCGGTGGAGATACGCAGTATTTT
>TRBD1|-|TRBJ2-2|TRBV5-1
CASSRGQGRKTGELFF
TGCGCCAGCAGCAGGGGACAGGGTCGTAAAACCGGGGAGCTGTTTTTT
>TRBD2|-|TRBJ2-7|TRBV7-9
CASSGGGRDSSYEQYF
TGTGCCAGCAGCGGAGGCGGGAGAGACAGCTCCTACGAGCAGTACTTC
>-|once|TRBJ2-1|TRBV9
CASSVGATNEQFF
TGTGCCAGCAGCGTAGGTGCTACCAATGAGCAGTTCTTC
>TRBD2|-|TRBJ2-7|TRBV5-1
CASSLAGTRDYEQYF
TGCGCCAGCAGCTTGGCCGGGACTAGAGACTACGAGCAGTACTTC
>TRBD1|-|TRBJ2-5|TRBV5-1
CASSPGTAKETQYF
TGCGCCAGCAGCCCAGGGACAGCTAAAGAGACCCAGTACTTC
>-|-|TRBJ2-7|TRBV2
CASSVGRNYEQYF
TGTGCCAGCAGTGTTGGCAGAAACTACGAGCAGTACTTC
>-|-|TRBJ2-7|TRBV11-2
CASSPTYGGGYEQYF
TGTGCCAGCAGCCCTACGTACGGGGGTGGTTACGAGCAGTACTTC
>-|-|TRBJ2-7|TRBV15
CATSSNRNEQYF
TGTGCCACCAGCAGCAACAGGAACGAGCAGTACTTC
>TRBD1|-|TRBJ1-5|TRBV4-1
CASSQVGQGNQPQHF
TGCGCCAGCAGCCAAGTTGGACAGGGCAATCAGCCCCAGCATTTT
>-|-|TRBJ1-6|TRBV5-4
CASSSQGNPNSPLHF
TGTGCCAGCAGCTCCCAGGGGAATCCTAATTCACCCCTCCACTTT
>TRBD2|-|TRBJ2-3|TRBV9
CASSVTSGGTTDTQYF
TGTGCCAGCAGCGTAACCAGCGGGGGCACCACAGATACGCAGTATTTT
>TRBD1|-|TRBJ2-7|TRBV9
CASSFRGQGNSDQYF
TGTGCCAGCAGCTTCCGGGGACAGGGTAACTCCGATCAGTACTTC
>-|-|TRBJ2-1|TRBV9
CASSDPDGGINEQFF
TGTGCCAGCAGCGATCCCGATGGGGGGATCAATGAGCAGTTCTTC
>-|-|TRBJ2-1|TRBV7-2
CASSLALLFSNEQFF
TGTGCCAGCAGCTTAGCCCTCTTATTTAGCAATGAGCAGTTCTTC
>TRBD1|once|TRBJ1-4|TRBV7-2
CASSHRTGANEKLFF
TGTGCCAGCAGCCATCGGACAGGGGCCAATGAAAAACTGTTTTTT
>-|-|TRBJ1-2|TRBV7-2
CASSGGGYFGGYTF
TGTGCCAGCAGCGGAGGAGGTTACTTCGGAGGCTACACCTTC
>TRBD1|-|TRBJ2-7|TRBV2
CASSAGTDIMGEQYF
TGTGCCAGCAGTGCCGGGACAGATATAATGGGCGAGCAGTACTTC
>-|once|TRBJ1-2|TRBV27
CASSLGLLGSGYTF
TGTGCCAGCAGTTTAGGACTACTGGGAAGTGGCTACACCTTC
>TRBD2|-|TRBJ2-5|TRBV2
CASSVAVGRGAQYF
TGTGCCAGCAGTGTGGCCGTGGGACGGGGGGCCCAGTACTTC
>TRBD1|-|TRBJ1-3|TRBV30
CAWGRGQGRNTIYF
TGTGCCTGGGGTAGAGGACAGGGCCGAAACACCATATATTTT
>TRBD2|-|TRBJ2-3|TRBV24-1
CATSDSSGADTQYF
TGTGCCACCAGTGATTCTAGCGGGGCAGATACGCAGTATTTT
>-|-|TRBJ2-5|TRBV5-1
CASSWPMNSQETQYF
TGCGCCAGCAGCTGGCCAATGAATTCTCAAGAGACCCAGTACTTC
>-|-|TRBJ2-1|TRBV27
CASSFGSREQFF
TGTGCCAGCAGTTTTGGAAGCAGGGAGCAGTTCTTC
>-|-|TRBJ1-1|TRBV7-2
CASSFSLFRADTEAFF
TGTGCCAGCAGCTTTTCACTCTTTCGTGCGGACACTGAAGCTTTCTTT
>-|-|TRBJ2-6|TRBV23-1
CASSQSWKVRAGANVLTF
TGCGCCAGCAGTCAATCCTGGAAAGTTCGGGCTGGGGCCAACGTCCTGACTTTC
>-|once|TRBJ1-1|TRBV6-2/TRBV6-3
CASSPSGLLGVNTEAFF
TGTGCCAGCAGTCCCTCGGGACTCCTAGGGGTGAACACTGAAGCTTTCTTT
>TRBD2|-|TRBJ2-5|TRBV9
CASSVTGTTETQYF
TGTGCCAGCAGCGTCACCGGGACTACGGAGACCCAGTACTTC
>-|-|TRBJ2-1|TRBV5-6
CASSSRSSYNEQFF
TGTGCCAGCAGCTCTCGTAGCTCCTACAATGAGCAGTTCTTC
>-|-|TRBJ2-7|TRBV28
CASSLDSPSYEQYF
TGTGCCAGCAGTCTGGACAGTCCTTCCTACGAGCAGTACTTC
>TRBD2|-|TRBJ2-2|TRBV19
CASSPSGRAGTGELFF
TGTGCCAGTAGTCCTAGCGGGAGGGCGGGCACCGGGGAGCTGTTTTTT
>TRBD1|-|TRBJ1-5|TRBV2
CASNDPPGPQTTGDHQPQHF
TGTGCCAGCAACGACCCCCCGGGGCCTCAAACGACAGGGGATCATCAGCCCCAGCATTTT
>-|-|TRBJ2-7|TRBV18
CASSRDNYYEQYF
TGTGCCAGCTCAAGGGACAATTACTACGAGCAGTACTTC
>TRBD1|-|TRBJ1-5|TRBV28
CASSLWGTGTFSSPNQPQHF
TGTGCCAGCAGTTTATGGGGGACAGGGACTTTCTCCAGTCCCAATCAGCCCCAGCATTTT
>-|-|TRBJ1-2|TRBV5-1
CASSLGAKDDGYTF
TGCGCCAGCAGCTTAGGGGCTAAAGACGATGGCTACACCTTC
>TRBD2|-|TRBJ2-2|TRBV4-3
CASSQSGGPNTGELFF
TGCGCCAGCAGCCAGAGCGGGGGCCCGAACACCGGGGAGCTGTTTTTT
>-|once|TRBJ2-5|TRBV27
CASSFVDEQETQYF
TGTGCCAGCAGTTTTGTTGATGAGCAAGAGACCCAGTACTTC